This T cell receptor beta chain was captured by sequencing in a study of T cell responses to AZD1222 COVID-19 vaccine. Regarding the study as a whole: A mostly white British donor set with more females was recruited, and clonal diversity was possibly underestimated. The reported proportion of spike-specific TCRs targeting unmutated variant regions was nearly half.

On this clone: What it recognizes is unknown.

Data came from immunoSEQ multiplex PCR; TCRdb stores just in-frame clones and leaves some out. The top ten hold about 23% of the sample, which has some 85,000 clones, roughly nine tenths seen once. The CDR3 spans 15 residues. The ends lost 2 bases at V and 6 bases at J; junction bases unmatched: 4. CDR1 is ENHRY and CDR2 is SYGVKD in the germline V gene. The sequenced sample was peripheral blood, obtained on day 0 of AZD1222 vaccination. This chain uses TRBV10-3 with TRBJ2-1, with 10 positions matching TRBD1. The receptor was derived from an adult in good health. The CDR3 loop is CAISELGTGVNEQFF. The DNA for the CDR3 is TGTGCCATCAGTGAGCTCGGGACAGGGGTCAATGAGCAGTTCTTC.